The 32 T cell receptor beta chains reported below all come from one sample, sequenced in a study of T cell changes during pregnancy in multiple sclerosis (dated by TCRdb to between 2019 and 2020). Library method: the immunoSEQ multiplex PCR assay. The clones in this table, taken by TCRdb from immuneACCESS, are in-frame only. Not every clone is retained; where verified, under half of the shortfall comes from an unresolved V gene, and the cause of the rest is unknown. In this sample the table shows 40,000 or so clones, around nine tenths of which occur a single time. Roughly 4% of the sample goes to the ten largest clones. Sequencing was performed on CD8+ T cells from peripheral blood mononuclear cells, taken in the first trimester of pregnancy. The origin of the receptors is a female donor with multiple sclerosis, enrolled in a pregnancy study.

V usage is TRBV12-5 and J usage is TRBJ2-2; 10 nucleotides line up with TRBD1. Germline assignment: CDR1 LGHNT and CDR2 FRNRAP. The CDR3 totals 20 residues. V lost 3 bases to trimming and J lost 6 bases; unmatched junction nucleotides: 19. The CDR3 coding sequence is TGTGCTAGTGGTTTCTCCGGGACAGGGGATGTAAGAGCCTACGCCGGGGAGCTGTTTTTT. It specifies CASGFSGTGDVRAYAGELFF.

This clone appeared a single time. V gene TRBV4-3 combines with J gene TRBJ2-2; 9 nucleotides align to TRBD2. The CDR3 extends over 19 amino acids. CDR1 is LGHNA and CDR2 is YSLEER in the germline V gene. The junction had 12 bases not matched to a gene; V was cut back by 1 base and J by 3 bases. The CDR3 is CASSQAPPLAGTHTGELFF. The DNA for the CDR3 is TGCGCCAGCAGCCAAGCTCCCCCTCTAGCGGGGACCCACACCGGGGAGCTGTTTTTT.

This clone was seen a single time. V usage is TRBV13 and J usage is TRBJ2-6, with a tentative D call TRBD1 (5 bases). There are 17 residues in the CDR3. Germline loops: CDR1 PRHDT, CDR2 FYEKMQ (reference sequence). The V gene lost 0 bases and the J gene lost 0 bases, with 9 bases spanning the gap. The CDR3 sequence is CASSLGLRGSGANVLTF. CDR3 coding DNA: TGTGCCAGCAGCTTAGGCCTTAGGGGCTCTGGGGCCAACGTCCTGACTTTC.

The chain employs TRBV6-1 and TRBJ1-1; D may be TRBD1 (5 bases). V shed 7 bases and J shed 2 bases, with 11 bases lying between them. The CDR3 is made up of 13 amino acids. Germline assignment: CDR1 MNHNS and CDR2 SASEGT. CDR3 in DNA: TGTGCCAGCATCTGGCAGGGTAACACTGAAGCTTTCTTT. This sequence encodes CASIWQGNTEAFF.

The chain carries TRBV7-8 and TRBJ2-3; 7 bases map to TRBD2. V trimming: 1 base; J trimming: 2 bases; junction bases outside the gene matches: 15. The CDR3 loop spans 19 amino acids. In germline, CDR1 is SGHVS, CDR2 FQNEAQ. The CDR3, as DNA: TGTGCCAGCAGCTTAGGTTCCCTAGCGGTGTACTTAAACACAGATACGCAGTATTTT. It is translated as CASSLGSLAVYLNTDTQYF.

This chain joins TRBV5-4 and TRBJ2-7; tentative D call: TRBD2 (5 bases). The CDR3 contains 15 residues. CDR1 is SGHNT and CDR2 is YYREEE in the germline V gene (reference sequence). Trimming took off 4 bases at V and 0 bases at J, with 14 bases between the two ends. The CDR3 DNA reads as TGTGCCAGCAGCGGACCCGGGATCAGCTCCTACGAGCAGTACTTC. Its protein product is CASSGPGISSYEQYF.

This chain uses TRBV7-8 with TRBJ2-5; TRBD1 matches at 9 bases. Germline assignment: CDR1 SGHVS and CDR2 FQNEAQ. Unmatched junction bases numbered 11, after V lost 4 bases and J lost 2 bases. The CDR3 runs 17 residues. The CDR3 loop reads CASSWRTGTGIQETQYF. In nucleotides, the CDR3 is TGTGCCAGCAGCTGGAGAACCGGGACAGGGATTCAAGAGACCCAGTACTTC.

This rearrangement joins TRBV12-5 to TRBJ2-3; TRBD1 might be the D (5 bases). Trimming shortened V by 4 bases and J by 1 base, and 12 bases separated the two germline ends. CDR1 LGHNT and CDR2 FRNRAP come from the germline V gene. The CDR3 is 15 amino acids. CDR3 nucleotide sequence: TGTGCTAGTGGTTCGTCGACAGTAGGCACAGATACGCAGTATTTT. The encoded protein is CASGSSTVGTDTQYF.

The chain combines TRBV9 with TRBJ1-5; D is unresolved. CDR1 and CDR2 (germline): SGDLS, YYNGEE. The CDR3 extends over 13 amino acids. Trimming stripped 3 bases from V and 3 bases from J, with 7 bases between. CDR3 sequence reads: CASSAQTNQPQHF. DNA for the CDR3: TGTGCCAGCAGCGCACAGACCAATCAGCCCCAGCATTTT.

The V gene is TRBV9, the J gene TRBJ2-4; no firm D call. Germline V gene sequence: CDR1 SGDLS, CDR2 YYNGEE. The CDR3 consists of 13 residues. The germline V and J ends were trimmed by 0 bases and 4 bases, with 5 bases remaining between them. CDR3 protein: CASSVDRKNIQYF. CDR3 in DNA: TGTGCCAGCAGCGTAGATCGGAAAAACATTCAGTACTTC.

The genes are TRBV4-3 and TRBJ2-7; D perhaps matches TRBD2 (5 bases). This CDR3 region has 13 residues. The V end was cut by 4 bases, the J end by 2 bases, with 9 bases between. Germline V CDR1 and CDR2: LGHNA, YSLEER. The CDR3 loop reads CASSPGLAYEQYF. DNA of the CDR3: TGCGCCAGCAGCCCGGGGTTAGCCTACGAGCAGTACTTC.

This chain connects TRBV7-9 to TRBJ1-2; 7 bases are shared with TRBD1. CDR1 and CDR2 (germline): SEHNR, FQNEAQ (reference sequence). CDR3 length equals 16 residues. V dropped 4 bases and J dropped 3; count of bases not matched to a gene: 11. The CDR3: CASSSLDRERDYGYTF. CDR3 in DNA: TGTGCCAGCAGCTCACTCGACAGGGAGAGGGACTATGGCTACACCTTC.

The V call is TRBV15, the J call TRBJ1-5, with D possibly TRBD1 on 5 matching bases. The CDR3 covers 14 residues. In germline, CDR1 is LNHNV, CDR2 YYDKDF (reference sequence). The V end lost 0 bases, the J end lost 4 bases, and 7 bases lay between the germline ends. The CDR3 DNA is TGTGCCACCAGCAGAGATCAGGGAAATCAGCCCCAGCATTTT. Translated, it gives CATSRDQGNQPQHF.

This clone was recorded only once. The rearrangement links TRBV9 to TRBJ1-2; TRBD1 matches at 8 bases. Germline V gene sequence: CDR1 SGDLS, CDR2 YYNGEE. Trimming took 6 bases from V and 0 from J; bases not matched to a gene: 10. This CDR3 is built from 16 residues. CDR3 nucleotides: TGTGCCAGCACCAGCTTTCCGGGACAGGCTAACTATGGCTACACCTTC. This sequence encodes CASTSFPGQANYGYTF.

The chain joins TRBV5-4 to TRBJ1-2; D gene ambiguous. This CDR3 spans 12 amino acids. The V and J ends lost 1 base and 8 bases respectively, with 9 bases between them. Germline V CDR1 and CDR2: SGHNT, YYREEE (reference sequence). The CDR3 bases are TGTGCCAGCAGCTTGTCCGGGAACGGCTACACCTTC. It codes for CASSLSGNGYTF.

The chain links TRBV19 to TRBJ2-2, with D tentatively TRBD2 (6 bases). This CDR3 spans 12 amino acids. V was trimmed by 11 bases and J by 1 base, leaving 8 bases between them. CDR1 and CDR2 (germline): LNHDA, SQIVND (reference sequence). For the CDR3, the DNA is TGTGCCGGCGGGGAGAACACCGGGGAGCTGTTTTTT. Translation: CAGGENTGELFF.

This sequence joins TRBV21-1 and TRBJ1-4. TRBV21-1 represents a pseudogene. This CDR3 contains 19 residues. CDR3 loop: CASSKAYGGRGATNEKLFF. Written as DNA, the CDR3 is TGTGCCAGCAGCAAAGCATACGGGGGTAGGGGTGCAACTAATGAAAAACTGTTTTTT.

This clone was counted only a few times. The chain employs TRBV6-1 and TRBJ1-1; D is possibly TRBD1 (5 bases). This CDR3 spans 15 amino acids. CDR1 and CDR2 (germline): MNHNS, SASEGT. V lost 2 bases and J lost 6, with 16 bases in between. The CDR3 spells CASSELGGESAEAFF. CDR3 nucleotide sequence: TGTGCCAGCAGTGAATTAGGAGGGGAGTCGGCTGAAGCTTTCTTT.

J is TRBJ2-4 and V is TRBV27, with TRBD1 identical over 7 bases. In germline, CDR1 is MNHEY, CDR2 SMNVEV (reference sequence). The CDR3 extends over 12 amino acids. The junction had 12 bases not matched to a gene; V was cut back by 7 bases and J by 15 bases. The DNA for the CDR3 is TGTGCCAGCACGAGTTTCCGGGACAGAGTGTACTTC. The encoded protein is CASTSFRDRVYF.

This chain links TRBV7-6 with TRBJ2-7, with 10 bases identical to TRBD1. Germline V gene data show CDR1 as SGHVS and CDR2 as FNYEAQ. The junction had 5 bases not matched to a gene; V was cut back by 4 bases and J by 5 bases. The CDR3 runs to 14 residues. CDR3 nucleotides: TGTGCCAGCAGCTCCCGGGACAGGGGCCACGAGCAGTACTTC. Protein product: CASSSRDRGHEQYF.

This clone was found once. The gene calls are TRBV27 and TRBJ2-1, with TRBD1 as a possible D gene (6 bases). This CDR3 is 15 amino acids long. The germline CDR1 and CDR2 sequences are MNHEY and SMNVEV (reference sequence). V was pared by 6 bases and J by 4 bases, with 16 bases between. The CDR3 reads CASSTGTTGYNEQFF. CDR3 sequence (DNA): TGTGCCAGCAGCACTGGGACCACAGGGTACAATGAGCAGTTCTTC.

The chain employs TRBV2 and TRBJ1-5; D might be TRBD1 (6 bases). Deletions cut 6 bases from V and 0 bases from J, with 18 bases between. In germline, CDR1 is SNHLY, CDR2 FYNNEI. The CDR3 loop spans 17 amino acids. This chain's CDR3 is CASRGDTGFFSNQPQHF. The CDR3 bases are TGTGCCAGCAGGGGGGACACGGGCTTCTTTAGCAATCAGCCCCAGCATTTT.

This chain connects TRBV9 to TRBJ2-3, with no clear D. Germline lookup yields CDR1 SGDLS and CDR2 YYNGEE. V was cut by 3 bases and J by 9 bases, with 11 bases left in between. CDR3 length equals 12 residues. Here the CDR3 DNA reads TGTGCCAGCAGCGGGTATGTCGGGACGCAGTATTTT. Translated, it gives CASSGYVGTQYF.

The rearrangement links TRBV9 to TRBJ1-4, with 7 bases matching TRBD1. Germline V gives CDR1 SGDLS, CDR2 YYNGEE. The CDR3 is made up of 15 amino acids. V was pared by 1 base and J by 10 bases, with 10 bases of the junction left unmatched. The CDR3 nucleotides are TGTGCCAGCAGCGTAAAGGGGGCCCAAGGTGGAAAACTGTTTTTT. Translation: CASSVKGAQGGKLFF.

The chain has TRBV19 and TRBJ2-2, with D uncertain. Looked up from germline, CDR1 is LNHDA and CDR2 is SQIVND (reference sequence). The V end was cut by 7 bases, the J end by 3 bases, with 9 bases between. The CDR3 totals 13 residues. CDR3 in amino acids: CASITAYTGELFF. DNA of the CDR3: TGTGCCAGTATTACAGCCTACACCGGGGAGCTGTTTTTT. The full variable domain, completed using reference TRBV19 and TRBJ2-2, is DGGITQSPKYLFRKEGQNVTLSCEQNLNHDAMYWYRQDPGQGLRLIYYSQIVNDFQKGDIAEGYSVSREKKESFPLTVTSAQKNPTAFYLCASITAYTGELFFGEGSRLTVL.

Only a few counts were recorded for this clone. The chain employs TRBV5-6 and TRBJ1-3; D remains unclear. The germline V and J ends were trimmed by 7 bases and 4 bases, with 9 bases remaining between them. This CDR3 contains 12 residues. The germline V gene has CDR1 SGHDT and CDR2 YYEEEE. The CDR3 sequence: CASSMSGNTIYF. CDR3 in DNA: TGTGCCAGCTCCATGAGCGGAAACACCATATATTTT.

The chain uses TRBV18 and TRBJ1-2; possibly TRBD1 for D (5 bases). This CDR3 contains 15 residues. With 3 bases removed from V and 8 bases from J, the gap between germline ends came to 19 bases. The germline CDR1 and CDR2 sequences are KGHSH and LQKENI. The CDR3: CASSPSPGKAEGYTF. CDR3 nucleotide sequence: TGTGCCAGCTCACCTTCACCAGGGAAAGCAGAGGGCTACACCTTC.

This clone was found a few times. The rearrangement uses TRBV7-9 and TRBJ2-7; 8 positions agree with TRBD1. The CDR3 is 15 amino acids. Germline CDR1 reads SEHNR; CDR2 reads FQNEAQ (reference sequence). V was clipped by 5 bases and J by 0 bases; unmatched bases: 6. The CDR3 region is CASSKTGAISYEQYF. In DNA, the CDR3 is TGTGCCAGCAGCAAGACAGGGGCGATCTCCTACGAGCAGTACTTC.

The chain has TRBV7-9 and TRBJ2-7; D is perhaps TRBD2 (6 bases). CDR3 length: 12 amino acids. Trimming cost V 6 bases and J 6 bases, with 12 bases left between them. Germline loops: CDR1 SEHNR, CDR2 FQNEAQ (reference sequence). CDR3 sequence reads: CASREGEGEQYF. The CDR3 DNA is TGTGCCAGCAGGGAGGGCGAGGGCGAGCAGTACTTC.

CDR3 in DNA: TGTGCCTCCCAGGGGTGGCGGGGGCTTAAGGAGACCCAGTACTTC. Residues: CASQGWRGLKETQYF. V gene TRBV6-1 combines with J gene TRBJ2-5, with a weak D call TRBD2 (7 bases). In germline, CDR1 is MNHNS, CDR2 SASEGT. Trimming removed 11 bases at V and 5 bases at J, with 24 bases between. The CDR3 has 15 amino acids.

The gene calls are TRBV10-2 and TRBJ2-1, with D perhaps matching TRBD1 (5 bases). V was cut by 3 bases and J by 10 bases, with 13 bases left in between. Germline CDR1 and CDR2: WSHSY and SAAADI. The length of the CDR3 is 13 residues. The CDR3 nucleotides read TGCGCCAGCAGTGAAGAACGGACAAGGGAGCAGTTCTTC. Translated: CASSEERTREQFF.

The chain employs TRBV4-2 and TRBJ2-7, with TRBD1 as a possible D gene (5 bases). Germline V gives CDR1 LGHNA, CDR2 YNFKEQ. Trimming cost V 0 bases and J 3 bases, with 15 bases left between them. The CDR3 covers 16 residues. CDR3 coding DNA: TGTGCCAGCAGCCAAGATAAGGGGTACGGTAACTACGAGCAGTACTTC. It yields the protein CASSQDKGYGNYEQYF.